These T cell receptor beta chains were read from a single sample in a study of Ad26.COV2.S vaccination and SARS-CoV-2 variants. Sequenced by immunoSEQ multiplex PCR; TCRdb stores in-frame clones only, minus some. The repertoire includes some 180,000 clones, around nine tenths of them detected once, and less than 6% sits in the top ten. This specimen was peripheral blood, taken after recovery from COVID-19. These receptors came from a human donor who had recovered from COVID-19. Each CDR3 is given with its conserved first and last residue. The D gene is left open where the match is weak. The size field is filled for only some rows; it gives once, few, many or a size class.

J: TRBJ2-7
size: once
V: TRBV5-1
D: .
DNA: TGCGCCAGCAGCTTGAAGGCCGATACCTACGAGCAGTACTTC
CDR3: CASSLKADTYEQYF

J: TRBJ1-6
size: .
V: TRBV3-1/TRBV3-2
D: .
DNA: TGTGCCAGCAGCCTCCGGGACACCAATTCACCCCTCCACTTT
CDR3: CASSLRDTNSPLHF

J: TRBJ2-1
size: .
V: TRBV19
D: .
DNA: TGTGCCAGCACCAAGGGGGGAGGTGAGCAGTTCTTC
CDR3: CASTKGGGEQFF

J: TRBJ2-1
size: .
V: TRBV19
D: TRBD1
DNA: TGTGCCAGTAGTAATACACTCGTGAGACAGGGGGCAGGTGAGCAGTTCTTC
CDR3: CASSNTLVRQGAGEQFF

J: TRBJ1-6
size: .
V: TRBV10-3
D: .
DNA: TGTGCCATCAGCGATGACCGCGTCCCAAATTCACCCCTCCACTTT
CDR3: CAISDDRVPNSPLHF

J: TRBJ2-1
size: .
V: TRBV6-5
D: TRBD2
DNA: TGTGCCAGCAGTTATAGACTAGCGGGGGGCAATGAGCAGTTCTTC
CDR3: CASSYRLAGGNEQFF

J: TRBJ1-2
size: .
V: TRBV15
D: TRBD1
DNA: TGTGCCACCAGCAGAGGTCGGACAGGGGGCGATGGCTACACCTTC
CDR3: CATSRGRTGGDGYTF

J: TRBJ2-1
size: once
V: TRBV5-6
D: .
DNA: TGTGCCAGCAGCAACCGACAGTACAATGAGCAGTTCTTC
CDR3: CASSNRQYNEQFF

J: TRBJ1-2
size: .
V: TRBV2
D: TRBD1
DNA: TGTGCCAGCAGTGACAGGACAGGGGGCAGGAACTATGGCTACACCTTC
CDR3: CASSDRTGGRNYGYTF

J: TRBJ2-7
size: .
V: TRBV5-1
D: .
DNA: TGCGCCAGCAGCTTGGGGGGCGGATACTACGAGCAGTACTTC
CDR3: CASSLGGGYYEQYF

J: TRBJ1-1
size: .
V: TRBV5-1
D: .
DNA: TGCGCCAGCAGCTTGGGGGGTGAAGCTTTCTTT
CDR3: CASSLGGEAFF

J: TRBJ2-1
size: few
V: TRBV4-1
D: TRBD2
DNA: TGCGCCAGCAGCCAAGTGGACATGGGACTAGCGGCCTACAATGAGCAGTTCTTC
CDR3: CASSQVDMGLAAYNEQFF

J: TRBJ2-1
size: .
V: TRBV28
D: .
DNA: TGTGCCAGCGGCGAGCAGGCACGGCATGAGCAGTTCTTC
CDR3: CASGEQARHEQFF

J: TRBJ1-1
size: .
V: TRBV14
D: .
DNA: TGTGCCAGCAGCCAGGGCAGTAATGAAGCTTTCTTT
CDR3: CASSQGSNEAFF

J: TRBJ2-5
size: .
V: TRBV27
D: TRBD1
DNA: TGTGCCAGCAGTTGGCGACAGGGGCTAGAGACCCAGTACTTC
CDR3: CASSWRQGLETQYF

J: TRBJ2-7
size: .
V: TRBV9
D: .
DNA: TGTGCCAGCAGCGTAGCCCCCACATACGAGCAGTACTTC
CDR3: CASSVAPTYEQYF

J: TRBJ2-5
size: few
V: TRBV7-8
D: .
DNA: TGTGCCAGCAGCCCTGACAGGAAAGAGACCCAGTACTTC
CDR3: CASSPDRKETQYF

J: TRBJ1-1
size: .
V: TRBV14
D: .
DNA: TGTGCCAGCAGCCCAAGCATGAACACTGAAGCTTTCTTT
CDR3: CASSPSMNTEAFF

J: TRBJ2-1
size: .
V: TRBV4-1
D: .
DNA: TGCGCCAGCCACGGAGGGGGGGGCAATGAGCAGTTCTTC
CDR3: CASHGGGGNEQFF